A selection of T cell receptor beta chains follows, all from one sample in a study of blood T cell repertoires in COVID-19. Generated by immunoSEQ multiplex PCR, the TCRdb table keeps only in-frame clones and is missing some. This table has fewer than 700,000 clones, about 89% appearing once. Source material: peripheral blood. The receptors stem from a woman aged 50 to 60 with COVID-19, enrolled during active disease. Both conserved end residues are part of each CDR3. A D gene is named only where the DNA matches it firmly. Clone size is given for some rows only: seen once, a few or many times, or a class if the clone is expanded.

length | size | J | V | D | CDR3 | DNA
13 | . | TRBJ1-1 | TRBV7-9 | . | CASSLAAATEAFF | TGTGCCAGCAGCTTAGCGGCGGCCACTGAAGCTTTCTTT
14 | . | TRBJ2-6 | TRBV15 | . | CATSRDRGANVLTF | TGTGCCACCAGCAGAGATAGGGGTGCCAACGTCCTGACTTTC
16 | few | TRBJ2-7 | TRBV3-1/TRBV3-2 | . | CASSQDGAIVRYEQYF | TGTGCCAGCAGCCAAGATGGGGCGATTGTGCGCTACGAGCAGTACTTC
16 | . | TRBJ1-1 | TRBV27 | TRBD1 | CASSPGYGQGDTEAFF | TGTGCCAGCAGTCCTGGATACGGACAGGGGGACACTGAAGCTTTCTTT
13 | . | TRBJ2-7 | TRBV5-3 | TRBD2 | CARSPGLAAEQYF | TGTGCCAGAAGCCCGGGACTAGCAGCCGAGCAGTACTTC
12 | . | TRBJ1-1 | TRBV29-1 | . | CSVDRSNTEAFF | TGCAGCGTTGACAGGTCGAACACTGAAGCTTTCTTT
16 | . | TRBJ2-1 | TRBV2 | TRBD2 | CASSDRLAGGKNEQFF | TGTGCCAGCAGTGATAGACTAGCGGGGGGCAAGAATGAGCAGTTCTTC
15 | . | TRBJ2-2 | TRBV15 | TRBD2 | CATRSGGAGTGELFF | TGTGCCACCAGGAGCGGGGGGGCTGGCACCGGGGAGCTGTTTTTT
14 | . | TRBJ2-7 | TRBV7-9 | TRBD1 | CASSLGSDRGKQYF | TGTGCCAGCAGCTTAGGATCCGACAGGGGTAAGCAGTACTTC
15 | . | TRBJ1-2 | TRBV4-1 | TRBD1 | CASSSGTGLHYGYTF | TGCGCCAGCAGTTCTGGGACAGGATTACACTATGGCTACACCTTC
15 | . | TRBJ1-2 | TRBV7-8 | . | CASSLGGPANYGYTF | TGTGCCAGCAGCTTAGGGGGGCCGGCTAACTATGGCTACACCTTC
15 | . | TRBJ1-2 | TRBV5-1 | TRBD1 | CASSLGTAGNYGYTF | TGCGCCAGCAGCTTAGGGACAGCCGGTAACTATGGCTACACCTTC
13 | . | TRBJ2-3 | TRBV30 | TRBD2 | CAWILAGADTQYF | TGTGCCTGGATCTTAGCGGGGGCGGATACGCAGTATTTT
12 | . | TRBJ2-4 | TRBV5-6 | TRBD1 | CASSSNRDRVLF | TGTGCCAGCAGCTCAAACCGGGACAGGGTCCTCTTC
14 | . | TRBJ1-1 | TRBV18 | . | CASSRDRLNTEAFF | TGTGCCAGCTCACGCGACAGGCTGAACACTGAAGCTTTCTTT
17 | . | TRBJ2-3 | TRBV3-1/TRBV3-2 | TRBD2 | CASSPSLGTSGTDTQYF | TGTGCCAGCAGCCCAAGCCTCGGGACTAGCGGGACAGATACGCAGTATTTT
15 | . | TRBJ2-2 | TRBV5-1 | . | CASSLDPRRTGELFF | TGCGCCAGCAGCTTGGATCCCAGGCGTACGGGGGAGCTGTTTTTT
15 | . | TRBJ2-1 | TRBV19 | TRBD2 | CATLPSGGIHNEQFF | TGTGCCACCCTTCCTAGCGGGGGGATTCACAATGAGCAGTTCTTC
19 | . | TRBJ2-7 | TRBV5-1 | TRBD2 | CASSLVSGGRVEGSYEQYF | TGCGCCAGCAGCTTGGTTTCGGGGGGGCGAGTAGAAGGCTCCTACGAGCAGTACTTC
18 | . | TRBJ2-6 | TRBV4-1 | . | CASSQADFISSGANVLTF | TGCGCCAGCAGCCAAGCAGATTTTATCTCCTCTGGGGCCAACGTCCTGACTTTC
15 | . | TRBJ1-2 | TRBV9 | TRBD1 | CASSVGTGGAYGYTF | TGTGCCAGCAGCGTTGGGACAGGGGGCGCATATGGCTACACCTTC
13 | . | TRBJ1-1 | TRBV9 | . | CASNGGMATEAFF | TGTGCCTCAAACGGGGGTATGGCCACTGAAGCTTTCTTT